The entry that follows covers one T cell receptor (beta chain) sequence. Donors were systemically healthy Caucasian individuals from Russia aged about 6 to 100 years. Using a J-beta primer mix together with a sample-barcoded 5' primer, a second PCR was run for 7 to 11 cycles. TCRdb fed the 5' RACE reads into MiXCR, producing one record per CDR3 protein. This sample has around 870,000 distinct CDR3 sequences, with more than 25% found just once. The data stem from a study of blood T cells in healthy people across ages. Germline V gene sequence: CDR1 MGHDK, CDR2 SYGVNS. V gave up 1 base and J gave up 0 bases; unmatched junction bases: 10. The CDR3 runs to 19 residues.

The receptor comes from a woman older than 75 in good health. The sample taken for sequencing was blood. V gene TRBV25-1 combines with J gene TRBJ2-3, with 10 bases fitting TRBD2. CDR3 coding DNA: TGTGCCAGCAGTGAATTTAGCGGGGGGACCCGGGGCAGCACAGATACGCAGTATTTT. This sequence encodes CASSEFSGGTRGSTDTQYF. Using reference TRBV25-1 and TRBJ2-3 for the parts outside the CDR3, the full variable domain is EADIYQTPRYLVIGTGKKITLECSQTMGHDKMYWYQQDPGMELHLIHYSYGVNSTEKGDLSSESTVSRIRTEHFPLTLESARPSHTSQYLCASSEFSGGTRGSTDTQYFGPGTRLTVL.